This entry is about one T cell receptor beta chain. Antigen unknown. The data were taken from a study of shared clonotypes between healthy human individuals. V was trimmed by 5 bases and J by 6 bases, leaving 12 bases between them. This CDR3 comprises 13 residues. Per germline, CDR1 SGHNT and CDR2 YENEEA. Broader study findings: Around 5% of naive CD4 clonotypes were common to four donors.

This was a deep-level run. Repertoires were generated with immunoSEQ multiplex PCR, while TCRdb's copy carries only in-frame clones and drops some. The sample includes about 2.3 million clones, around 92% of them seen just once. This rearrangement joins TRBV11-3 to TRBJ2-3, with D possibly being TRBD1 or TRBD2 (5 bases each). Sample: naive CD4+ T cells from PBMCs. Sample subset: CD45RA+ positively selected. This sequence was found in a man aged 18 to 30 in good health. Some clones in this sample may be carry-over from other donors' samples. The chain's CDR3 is CASSPSWGDTQYF. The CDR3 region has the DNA TGTGCCAGCAGCCCCTCGTGGGGGGATACGCAGTATTTT.